This T cell receptor (beta chain) was sequenced in a study of beta chain features in type 1 diabetes. General observations from the study: For Type 1 diabetes patients, all four CD4+ subsets carried TCRB CDR3s that were moderately but significantly shorter. HLA influence on TCRB rearrangement stayed unresolved here.

Sorting based on CD45RO/CCR7/CD25/CD127/CD95/CD27 separated CD4+ naive, central memory, regulatory and stem cell-like memory cells. cDNA synthesis used the whole RNA isolate, giving expressed TCRB sequences. The data were produced by immunoSEQ multiplex PCR, yet TCRdb's version contains in-frame clones alone and is incomplete. The sample lists around 100,000 clones, 25% to 30% occurring once. Trimming pared 1 base from V and 7 bases from J, leaving 7 bases between. CDR1 is MNHNS and CDR2 is SASEGT in the germline V gene. This CDR3 region has 12 residues. With respect to this clone: No antigen is known for it.

The chain has TRBV6-1 and TRBJ1-2, with D maybe TRBD1 (6 bases). The specimen was central memory CD4+ T cells from blood. The TCR sequence derives from a woman aged 18-30 years with type 1 diabetes. The CDR3: CASSEEGVGYTF. The CDR3 DNA reads TGTGCCAGCAGTGAAGAGGGGGTTGGCTACACCTTC.